The rows below give T cell receptor beta chains drawn from one sample of a study of blood T cells in healthy people across ages. TCRdb itself ran the 5' RACE reads through MiXCR, one entry per CDR3 protein. The top ten hold approximately 7% of the sample, which has roughly 1,300,000 distinct CDR3 sequences, around 59% seen once. The material sequenced was blood. These receptors all come from a man aged 18 to 30 in good health. Both conserved end residues are part of each CDR3. A D gene is named only where the DNA matches it firmly. A clone size is listed for some rows: how often the clone was seen (once, few, many), or a class if it is expanded.

V	J	length	size	D	DNA	CDR3
TRBV10-3	TRBJ1-2	13	NA	TRBD1	TGTGCCATCAGTGATGCCAGGGGGTATGGCTACACCTTC	CAISDARGYGYTF
TRBV20-1	TRBJ2-3	17	once	NA	TGCAGTGCTAGAGGTCACTTCGTGCGGACCCGCACAGATACGCAGTATTTT	CSARGHFVRTRTDTQYF
TRBV29-1	TRBJ2-1	15	few	TRBD2	TGCAGCGTTGACGGTAGCGGGGTTTCCTACAATGAGCAGTTCTTC	CSVDGSGVSYNEQFF
TRBV10-3	TRBJ2-7	16	NA	NA	TGTGCCATCAGTACACCCTCAGCGGAAAGCTCCTACGAGCAGTACTTC	CAISTPSAESSYEQYF
TRBV7-8	TRBJ2-1	16	NA	NA	TGTGCCAGCAGCTTAGCCGCGGGGACCCTACCCGATGAGCAGTTCTTC	CASSLAAGTLPDEQFF
TRBV10-2	TRBJ1-3	15	NA	TRBD1	TGCGCCAGCAGTGAGCAGGGGGCGTCTGGAAACACCATATATTTT	CASSEQGASGNTIYF
TRBV10-2	TRBJ2-3	15	NA	NA	TGCGCCAGCAGTGAGGGGCCAAGGGTAGGCGATACGCAGTATTTT	CASSEGPRVGDTQYF
TRBV7-9	TRBJ2-7	16	NA	TRBD1	TGTGCCAGCAGCGACACGACAGGGTTCGATATTAGCGAGCAGTACTTC	CASSDTTGFDISEQYF
TRBV20-1	TRBJ2-7	15	few	TRBD2	TGCAGTGCTAGAGATGTGGGGGGGGACTCCTACGAGCAGTACTTC	CSARDVGGDSYEQYF
TRBV12-3/TRBV12-4	TRBJ2-7	13	once	TRBD1	TGTGCCAGCAGAATTCAGGGGGCTTACGAGCAGTACTTC	CASRIQGAYEQYF
TRBV13	TRBJ2-5	15	few	NA	TGTGCCAGCAGCTTACAGGCTTGGTACCAAGAGACCCAGTACTTC	CASSLQAWYQETQYF
TRBV7-2	TRBJ2-7	13	few	NA	TGTGCCAGCAGCTTAGTGATAGCCTACGAGCAGTACTTC	CASSLVIAYEQYF
TRBV20-1	TRBJ2-1	14	NA	NA	TGCAGTGCTGGGGGGGGCCTATCCTACAATGAGCAGTTCTTC	CSAGGGLSYNEQFF
TRBV12-3/TRBV12-4	TRBJ1-1	13	NA	NA	TGTGCCAGCATCTGCGGGGGCGACACTGAAGCTTTCTTT	CASICGGDTEAFF